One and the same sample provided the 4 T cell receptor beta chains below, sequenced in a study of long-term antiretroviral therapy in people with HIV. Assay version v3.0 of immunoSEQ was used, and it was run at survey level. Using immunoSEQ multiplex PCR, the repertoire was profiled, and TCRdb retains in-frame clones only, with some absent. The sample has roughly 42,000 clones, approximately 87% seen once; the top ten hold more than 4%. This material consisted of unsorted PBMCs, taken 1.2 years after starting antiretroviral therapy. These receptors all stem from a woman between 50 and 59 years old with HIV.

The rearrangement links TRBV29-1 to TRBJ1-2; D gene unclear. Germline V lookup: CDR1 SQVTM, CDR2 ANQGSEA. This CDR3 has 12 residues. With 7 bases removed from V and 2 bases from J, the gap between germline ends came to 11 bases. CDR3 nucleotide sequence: TGCAGCGCCTCCCTGCCGAACTATGGCTACACCTTC. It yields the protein CSASLPNYGYTF.

The CDR3 spells CAWSSPGRDNQPQHF. The CDR3 region has the DNA TGTGCCTGGAGTTCCCCTGGCAGGGACAATCAGCCCCAGCATTTT. The chain couples TRBV30 to TRBJ1-5; the D gene is possibly TRBD1 (5 bases). Trimming took off 2 bases at V and 3 bases at J, with 14 bases between the two ends. The CDR3 is 15 amino acids. CDR1 is GTSNPN and CDR2 is SVGIG in the germline V gene (reference sequence).

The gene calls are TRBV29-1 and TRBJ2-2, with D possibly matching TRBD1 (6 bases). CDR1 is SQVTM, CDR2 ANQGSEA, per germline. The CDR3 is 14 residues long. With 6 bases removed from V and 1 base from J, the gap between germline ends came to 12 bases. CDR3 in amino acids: CSVAPQGNTGELFF. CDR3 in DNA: TGCAGCGTCGCTCCACAGGGGAACACCGGGGAGCTGTTTTTT.

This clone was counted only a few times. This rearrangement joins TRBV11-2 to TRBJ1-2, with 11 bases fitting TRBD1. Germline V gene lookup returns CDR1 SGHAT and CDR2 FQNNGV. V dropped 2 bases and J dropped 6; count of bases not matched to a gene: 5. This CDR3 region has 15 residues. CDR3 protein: CASSLIRTGGDGYTF. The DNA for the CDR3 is TGTGCCAGCAGCTTAATTAGGACAGGGGGCGATGGCTACACCTTC.